This TCR beta chain was sequenced in a study of T cell changes during pregnancy in multiple sclerosis. Produced via immunoSEQ multiplex PCR; TCRdb's table is partial and in-frame only. The sample holds 85,000 to 130,000 clones, approximately 92% seen once. Germline V gene lookup returns CDR1 SGHAT and CDR2 FQNNGV. CDR3 size: 13 residues. V gave up 6 bases and J gave up 5 bases; unmatched junction bases: 3. This chain connects TRBV11-2 to TRBJ1-3, with TRBD1 matching over 8 bases. The sample in question was peripheral blood, obtained in the second trimester of pregnancy. The receptor was derived from a female donor with multiple sclerosis, enrolled in a pregnancy study. The CDR3 is CASSGTGRNTIYF. DNA for the CDR3: TGTGCCAGCAGTGGGACAGGTCGAAACACCATATATTTT.